The next 27 T cell receptor beta chains were all read from a single sample in a study of blood T cell repertoires in COVID-19. Sequencing was performed with immunoSEQ multiplex PCR; in TCRdb, only in-frame clones are kept and a portion is missing. The table records about 130,000 clones, about 85% of them present only once. The sequencing sample was made of peripheral blood. The receptors were sampled from a man aged 60 to 75 with acute or convalescent COVID-19.

The rearrangement joins TRBV28 to TRBJ1-2; D is perhaps TRBD1 (6 bases). Germline V gene lookup returns CDR1 MDHEN and CDR2 SYDVKM. V was shortened by 7 bases and J by 8 bases, with 17 bases between the two germline ends. The CDR3 has 13 residues. Here the CDR3 reads CASIEQGLGGYTF. CDR3 DNA sequence: TGTGCCAGCATAGAACAGGGTTTGGGGGGCTACACCTTC.

This chain links TRBV7-2 with TRBJ2-1, with D unresolved. The CDR3 contains 13 residues. Germline CDR1 SGHTA, CDR2 FQGNSA. The germline V and J ends were trimmed by 1 base and 11 bases, with 12 bases remaining between them. This CDR3 is CASSLVAVSQQFF. The CDR3 DNA sequence: TGTGCCAGCAGCTTAGTGGCGGTGAGTCAGCAGTTCTTC. Based on the CDR3 plus reference TRBV7-2 and TRBJ2-1, the full variable domain is GAGVSQSPSNKVTEKGKDVELRCDPISGHTALYWYRQSLGQGLEFLIYFQGNSAPDKSGLPSDRFSAERTGGSVSTLTIQRTQQEDSAVYLCASSLVAVSQQFFGPGTRLTVL.

The V call is TRBV5-1, the J call TRBJ2-1; D is possibly TRBD2 (6 bases). CDR1 is SGHRS and CDR2 is YFSETQ in the germline V gene. Trimming removed 3 bases from V and 9 bases from J, with 16 bases in between. This CDR3 contains 14 residues. CDR3 region: CASSWGPEAGEQFF. The CDR3, as DNA: TGCGCCAGCAGCTGGGGCCCGGAAGCGGGTGAGCAGTTCTTC. The complete variable domain, with remaining parts taken from reference TRBV5-1 and TRBJ2-1, reads KAGVTQTPRYLIKTRGQQVTLSCSPISGHRSVSWYQQTPGQGLQFLFEYFSETQRNKGNFPGRFSGRQFSNSRSEMNVSTLELGDSALYLCASSWGPEAGEQFFGPGTRLTVL.

This clone has a handful of counts. The chain is built from TRBV5-1 and TRBJ1-1; D is perhaps TRBD1 (5 bases). This CDR3 comprises 14 residues. Trimming left V 7 bases short and J 5 bases short, with 18 bases between. CDR1 SGHRS and CDR2 YFSETQ come from the germline V gene. This chain's CDR3 is CASANSWGETEAFF. For the CDR3, the DNA is TGCGCCAGCGCTAACTCGTGGGGGGAAACTGAAGCTTTCTTT.

The chain links TRBV7-2 to TRBJ2-5, with D possibly being TRBD1 (5 bases). Deletions cut 3 bases from V and 0 bases from J, with 11 bases between. Looked up from germline, CDR1 is SGHTA and CDR2 is FQGNSA. This CDR3 contains 15 residues. The CDR3 protein is CASSFSGLYQETQYF. CDR3 coding DNA: TGTGCCAGCAGCTTTTCAGGGTTGTACCAAGAGACCCAGTACTTC. Filled out from reference TRBV7-2 and TRBJ2-5, the complete variable domain reads GAGVSQSPSNKVTEKGKDVELRCDPISGHTALYWYRQSLGQGLEFLIYFQGNSAPDKSGLPSDRFSAERTGGSVSTLTIQRTQQEDSAVYLCASSFSGLYQETQYFGPGTRLLVL.

The V gene is TRBV19, the J gene TRBJ2-3; 9 bases line up with TRBD2. Germline CDR1 reads LNHDA; CDR2 reads SQIVND (reference sequence). V shed 4 bases and J 4 bases; nucleotides not matched to a gene: 3. CDR3 size: 14 residues. Written as DNA, the CDR3 is TGTGCCAGTAGTAGAGCGGGAGGAGCAGATACGCAGTATTTT. Amino acids: CASSRAGGADTQYF.

In this sample, this clone turned up once. The rearrangement uses TRBV6-1 and TRBJ2-1, with D possibly matching TRBD2 (5 bases). V dropped 2 bases and J dropped 0 bases, with 11 bases sitting between them. The CDR3 is 16 residues long. Germline CDR1 reads MNHNS; CDR2 reads SASEGT. The CDR3 is CASSEYGKSSYNEQFF. The CDR3, as DNA: TGTGCCAGCAGTGAATACGGGAAGAGCTCCTACAATGAGCAGTTCTTC.

This clone was seen just once. The DNA for the CDR3 is TGTGCCAGCAGTCCGAGGGGGCCTGCGGACAATGAGCAGTTCTTC. Protein product: CASSPRGPADNEQFF. The gene calls are TRBV27 and TRBJ2-1; 7 bases map to TRBD1. V trimming: 5 bases; J trimming: 5 bases; junction bases outside the gene matches: 9. This CDR3 is 15 amino acids long. Germline V gene sequence: CDR1 MNHEY, CDR2 SMNVEV (reference sequence).

This chain joins TRBV6-6 and TRBJ1-2, with a weak D call TRBD1 (6 bases). With 5 bases removed from V and 6 bases from J, the gap between germline ends came to 10 bases. From germline, CDR1 is MNHNY and CDR2 SVGAGI (reference sequence). This CDR3 is 12 amino acids long. As DNA, the CDR3 is TGTGCCAGCAGTAAACAGGGTGATGGCTACACCTTC. As protein: CASSKQGDGYTF.

This chain joins TRBV11-2 and TRBJ1-1; D gene uncertain. Trimming took 5 bases from V and 1 from J, leaving 11 bases between them. Per the germline V gene, CDR1 is SGHAT and CDR2 is FQNNGV. CDR3 size: 14 residues. The DNA of the CDR3 is TGTGCCAGCAGCCGCCATCTAGGGAACACTGAAGCTTTCTTT. Translated: CASSRHLGNTEAFF.

This clone was counted a few times. Other DNA sequences in the sample encode the same CDR3. The chain links TRBV2 to TRBJ1-1; TRBD1 matches 7 bases. After removal of 4 bases from V and 2 bases from J, the junction contained 1 base not matched to a gene. The germline gives CDR1 SNHLY, CDR2 FYNNEI. The CDR3 is made up of 13 amino acids. CDR3 protein: CASSGQGNTEAFF. In DNA, the CDR3 is TGTGCCAGCAGTGGACAGGGAAACACTGAAGCTTTCTTT.

The rearrangement links TRBV4-1 to TRBJ1-4; 7 nucleotides match TRBD1. The V segment lost 2 bases and the J segment 7 bases; nucleotides outside the gene matches: 4. The CDR3 is 14 amino acids. Germline-derived CDR1 and CDR2 are MGHRA and YSYEKL. Here the CDR3 reads CASSQPGGSEKLFF. The DNA of the CDR3 is TGCGCCAGCAGCCAACCAGGGGGTAGTGAAAAACTGTTTTTT.

This clone has a single count. The V and J genes are TRBV20-1 and TRBJ2-7; TRBD2 aligns across 7 bases. J gave up 0 bases and V 3 bases, and 8 bases lay outside the gene matches. In germline, CDR1 is DFQATT, CDR2 SNEGSKA (reference sequence). CDR3 length: 15 residues. CDR3 residues: CSASARQRGSYEQYF. As DNA, the CDR3 is TGCAGTGCTAGTGCCCGGCAGCGGGGCTCCTACGAGCAGTACTTC.

The chain employs TRBV5-8 and TRBJ1-2; D is unclear. Germline values: CDR1 SGHTS, CDR2 YDEGEE. The ends were cut back, 1 base at V and 0 bases at J, with 7 bases in the middle. The CDR3 has 14 amino acids. The CDR3 is CASSLSQANYGYTF. For the CDR3, the DNA is TGTGCCAGCAGCTTGTCCCAGGCTAACTATGGCTACACCTTC.

This chain links TRBV5-1 with TRBJ2-5; 9 bases are a match to TRBD2. The CDR3 sequence is 17 residues long. CDR1 is SGHRS, CDR2 YFSETQ, per germline. The J segment lost 2 bases and the V segment lost 0 bases, leaving 8 bases of the junction unmatched. CDR3 residues: CASSLAGAGGFQETQYF. The CDR3, as DNA: TGCGCCAGCAGCTTGGCCGGGGCGGGAGGGTTTCAAGAGACCCAGTACTTC.

The chain combines TRBV11-2 with TRBJ2-7, with 11 positions matching TRBD1. With 5 bases clipped from V and 2 bases from J, the junction kept 14 bases outside the gene matches. Germline values: CDR1 SGHAT, CDR2 FQNNGV. The CDR3 extends over 18 amino acids. The chain's CDR3 is CASSLRGLGTGGTYEQYF. CDR3 nucleotide sequence: TGTGCCAGCAGCCTCCGGGGACTCGGGACAGGGGGGACCTACGAGCAGTACTTC. The full variable domain, its missing parts supplied by reference TRBV11-2 and TRBJ2-7, is EAGVAQSPRYKIIEKRQSVAFWCNPISGHATLYWYQQILGQGPKLLIQFQNNGVVDDSQLPKDRFSAERLKGVDSTLKIQPAKLEDSAVYLCASSLRGLGTGGTYEQYFGPGTRLTVT.

The rearrangement links TRBV19 to TRBJ2-7, with TRBD1 as a possible D gene (5 bases). This CDR3 has 16 residues. V gave up 4 bases and J gave up 2 bases, with 18 bases separating them. The germline V gene encodes CDR1 LNHDA and CDR2 SQIVND (reference sequence). The CDR3 DNA follows: TGTGCCAGTAGTACGAGGCGACAGTTGGGTACCTACGAGCAGTACTTC. Amino acids: CASSTRRQLGTYEQYF.

The rearrangement uses TRBV19 and TRBJ1-2; no reliable D call. Germline V CDR1 and CDR2: LNHDA, SQIVND (reference sequence). V shed 2 bases and J shed 6 bases, with 10 bases lying between them. This CDR3 has 13 amino acids. CDR3 DNA sequence: TGTGCCAGTAGTATACCAAGCCGGGATGGCTACACCTTC. It codes for CASSIPSRDGYTF.

The chain carries TRBV2 and TRBJ2-1, with 7 bases that match TRBD2. Looked up from germline, CDR1 is SNHLY and CDR2 is FYNNEI. This CDR3 is 13 amino acids long. V was pared by 6 bases and J by 9 bases, with 8 bases of the junction left unmatched. The CDR3 DNA reads TGTGCCAGCAGGGAGACCTGGGGGGGTGAGCAGTTCTTC. Encoded protein: CASRETWGGEQFF.

The gene calls are TRBV7-2 and TRBJ2-7; 8 nucleotides line up with TRBD1. Germline lookup yields CDR1 SGHTA and CDR2 FQGNSA. The V segment lost 0 bases and the J segment 2 bases; nucleotides outside the gene matches: 6. The CDR3 extends over 16 amino acids. The CDR3 region is CASSLALGTGAYEQYF. The CDR3 region has the DNA TGTGCCAGCAGCTTAGCGCTAGGGACAGGAGCCTACGAGCAGTACTTC.

The chain employs TRBV3-1 (or the pseudogene TRBV3-2) and TRBJ1-3; D might be TRBD1 (5 bases). The ends were cut back, 6 bases at V and 3 bases at J, with 9 bases in the middle. The CDR3 is 13 residues long. Germline-derived CDR1 and CDR2 are LGHDT and YNNKEL (reference sequence). CDR3 DNA: TGTGCCAGCAGTACGGGACTTGGAAACACCATATATTTT. It yields the protein CASSTGLGNTIYF.

The V call is TRBV30, the J call TRBJ1-2, with 9 nucleotides matching TRBD1. Per the germline V gene, CDR1 is GTSNPN and CDR2 is SVGIG (reference sequence). The CDR3 has 16 amino acids. Trimming took 4 bases from V and 3 from J; bases not matched to a gene: 12. The CDR3 protein is CAWTAVRDRVYYGYTF. CDR3 DNA sequence: TGTGCCTGGACCGCCGTCCGGGACAGGGTGTACTATGGCTACACCTTC.

This chain joins TRBV5-1 and TRBJ1-1, with D maybe TRBD1 (5 bases). V was shortened by 4 bases and J by 3 bases, with 13 bases between the two germline ends. The CDR3 is 14 residues long. The germline CDR1 and CDR2 sequences are SGHRS and YFSETQ. In nucleotides, the CDR3 is TGCGCCAGCAGCCTCATGACGGGGGACACTGAAGCTTTCTTT. Its translation is CASSLMTGDTEAFF.

The chain recombines TRBV18 with TRBJ1-1; D is unclear. V lost 3 bases to trimming and J lost 0 bases, with 5 bases between them. This CDR3 contains 13 residues. In germline, CDR1 is KGHSH, CDR2 LQKENI. The CDR3 DNA reads TGTGCCAGCTCACCGGGCTTGAACACTGAAGCTTTCTTT. Translated: CASSPGLNTEAFF.

This chain connects TRBV27 to TRBJ1-1; 9 bases line up with TRBD1. Germline V gene data show CDR1 as MNHEY and CDR2 as SMNVEV (reference sequence). This CDR3 contains 14 residues. V lost 5 bases, J lost 2 bases, and 3 bases stayed unmatched. CDR3 sequence reads: CASSEQGANTEAFF. Written as DNA, the CDR3 is TGTGCCAGCAGTGAACAGGGGGCTAACACTGAAGCTTTCTTT.

This chain joins TRBV11-1 and TRBJ2-7; D is unclear. The ends were cut back, 5 bases at V and 3 bases at J, with 14 bases in the middle. This CDR3 region has 14 residues. Germline CDR1 and CDR2: SGHAT and FQDESV (reference sequence). The CDR3 sequence: CASSLSDGGYEQYF. DNA of the CDR3: TGTGCCAGCAGCCTCTCCGACGGCGGCTACGAGCAGTACTTC. Full variable domain (rest looked up from reference TRBV11-1 and TRBJ2-7): EAEVAQSPRYKITEKSQAVAFWCDPISGHATLYWYRQILGQGPELLVQFQDESVVDDSQLPKDRFSAERLKGVDSTLKIQPAELGDSAMYLCASSLSDGGYEQYFGPGTRLTVT.

In regard to this clone: Germline is not matched at one junction end, which may reflect a read error. The rearrangement joins TRBV7-7 to TRBJ1-1; TRBD1 matches at 7 bases. The CDR3 loop spans 13 amino acids. Germline V gene data show CDR1 as SSHAT and CDR2 as FNYEAQ (reference sequence). The CDR3 DNA reads TGTGCTAGCAGCCGGGACAGGAACACTGAAGCTTTCTTT. Translation: CASSRDRNTEAFF.